This T cell receptor beta chain was recorded in a study of naive and memory T cell subsets. Both TRBC1 and TRBC2 were covered by a beta constant-region primer of two equimolar oligonucleotides. The ligated cDNA underwent four PCR rounds using SP2 and nested alpha and beta constant-region primers. An oligonucleotide with the SP2 primer and a 12-nucleotide UMI was ligated to the cDNA 3' end. Via MiXCR, TCRdb re-called the UMI-ligation and nested PCR reads, giving one row per CDR3 protein. The sample shows approximately 31,000 distinct CDR3 sequences, 15% to 20% of them seen only once. J was trimmed by 2 bases and V by 4 bases; bases with no gene match: 2. Germline CDR1 and CDR2: SGHAT and FQNNGV. The CDR3 is 15 residues long. Study findings and constraints: In naive cells, over 95% of TCR sequences were seen only once.

A note on this clonotype: The antigen is undetermined.

Sequencing was done on a sample of effector memory CD4+ T cells from blood. As for subset: effector memory, CD45RA- CD27-. This sequence originates from a human donor in good health. The rearrangement links TRBV11-2 to TRBJ2-1; 10 bases align to TRBD2. CDR3 sequence (DNA): TGTGCCAGCAGCTGGACTAGCGGCACCTACAATGAGCAGTTCTTC. It codes for CASSWTSGTYNEQFF.